This T cell receptor beta chain was sequenced during a study of post-analysis software for immune sequencing data. General study results and limits: Samples sharing a preparation batch grouped tightly together when assessed by F measure. Relative to controls, patients had a few TRBV segments at higher frequency, with TRBV5-6, TRBV5-1 and TRBV20-1 among these. Patients with multiple sclerosis recorded significantly lower normalized Chao1 diversity than controls, the study found.

Trimming cost V 6 bases and J 6 bases; bases outside gene matches: 11. Per germline, CDR1 DFQATT and CDR2 SNEGSKA (reference sequence). This CDR3 spans 14 amino acids. The library was made from cDNA and included unique molecular identifiers. T cells, about 0.85 to 11 million of them, yielded approximately 500,000 cDNA molecules. MiXCR was run by TCRdb on the PCR reads, yielding one entry per CDR3 protein. Here the sample spans more than 450,000 distinct CDR3 sequences, around 36% being singletons. This clonotype has a single count. The antigen is undetermined. This chain connects TRBV20-1 to TRBJ2-1; 7 nucleotides match TRBD2. Material for sequencing was blood. This sequence was found in a girl aged 2 to 17 with multiple sclerosis. CDR3 sequence: CSARSRGGSNEQFF. The CDR3 nucleotides are TGCAGTGCCAGGTCCCGGGGAGGGTCCAATGAGCAGTTCTTC.